This is a list of T cell receptor beta chains from one sample in a study of identical twins. A single record per CDR3 protein comes from TCRdb applying MiXCR to the 5' RACE reads. The profile shows some 560,000 distinct CDR3 sequences, more than 9% of them singletons. These sequences were also reported in another study, on yellow fever vaccine responses in identical twins.

The sample was PBMCs. The origin of the receptors is a woman under 30 in good health. Each CDR3 is given with its conserved first and last residue. The order of the fields is clone size, V gene, D gene, J gene, CDR3 protein, CDR3 DNA. The D gene is left open where the match is weak. Not every row has a clone size; where given, it reads once, few, many or a size class.

size: NA
V: TRBV18
D: TRBD1
J: TRBJ2-7
CDR3: CASSPGAGTGVGEQYF
DNA: TGTGCCAGCTCACCGGGCGCCGGGACAGGAGTGGGGGAGCAGTACTTC

size: many
V: TRBV4-2
D: NA
J: TRBJ1-4
CDR3: CASSQEQGQNEKLFF
DNA: TGTGCCAGCAGCCAAGAGCAGGGACAAAATGAAAAACTGTTTTTT

size: NA
V: TRBV27
D: TRBD2
J: TRBJ2-7
CDR3: CASSLKAGGGSYEQYF
DNA: TGTGCCAGCAGTTTAAAGGCGGGCGGGGGTTCCTACGAGCAGTACTTC

size: few
V: TRBV5-1
D: NA
J: TRBJ2-1
CDR3: CASSRTGARGADNEQFF
DNA: TGCGCCAGCAGCCGGACAGGGGCGCGGGGGGCTGACAATGAGCAGTTCTTC

size: few
V: TRBV11-2
D: NA
J: TRBJ1-4
CDR3: CASSPRIATNEKLFF
DNA: TGTGCCAGCAGTCCCCGGATAGCAACTAATGAAAAACTGTTTTTT

size: many
V: TRBV20-1
D: NA
J: TRBJ1-1
CDR3: CSARASLKSNVNTEAFF
DNA: TGCAGTGCTAGAGCATCCCTGAAGTCTAACGTGAACACTGAAGCTTTCTTT

size: many
V: TRBV2
D: NA
J: TRBJ1-1
CDR3: CASSLSPGAFF
DNA: TGTGCCAGCAGTCTAAGCCCCGGAGCTTTCTTT

size: many
V: TRBV20-1
D: TRBD2
J: TRBJ2-3
CDR3: CSARDFERGGGDTQYF
DNA: TGCAGTGCTAGAGATTTCGAGCGGGGGGGCGGAGATACGCAGTATTTT

size: many
V: TRBV5-1
D: TRBD1
J: TRBJ1-6
CDR3: CASSTKGQGMSPLHF
DNA: TGCGCCAGCAGTACCAAAGGACAGGGTATGTCACCCCTCCACTTT

size: many
V: TRBV6-5
D: NA
J: TRBJ2-5
CDR3: CASSYGQTLRETQYF
DNA: TGTGCCAGCAGTTATGGGCAGACCCTCCGGGAGACCCAGTACTTC

size: many
V: TRBV7-9
D: NA
J: TRBJ2-1
CDR3: CASSSAWVYNEQFF
DNA: TGTGCCAGCAGCTCCGCATGGGTTTACAATGAGCAGTTCTTC

size: few
V: TRBV9
D: NA
J: TRBJ2-4
CDR3: CASSGGGTAKNIQYF
DNA: TGTGCCAGCTCAGGGGGGGGCACGGCCAAAAACATTCAGTACTTC

size: few
V: TRBV12-3/TRBV12-4
D: TRBD1
J: TRBJ2-2
CDR3: CASSSMDRGWTGELFF
DNA: TGTGCCAGCAGTTCGATGGACAGGGGGTGGACCGGGGAGCTGTTTTTT

size: many
V: TRBV5-1
D: NA
J: TRBJ1-4
CDR3: CASSLKSGGAEKLFF
DNA: TGCGCCAGCAGCCTAAAGTCCGGCGGTGCGGAAAAACTGTTTTTT

size: many
V: TRBV29-1
D: NA
J: TRBJ1-2
CDR3: CSVEDRSWGGGGYTF
DNA: TGCAGCGTTGAAGATCGTTCTTGGGGGGGAGGTGGCTACACCTTC

size: many
V: TRBV20-1
D: TRBD2
J: TRBJ2-1
CDR3: CSASVTSAESYNEQFF
DNA: TGCAGTGCTAGTGTAACTAGCGCCGAGTCCTACAATGAGCAGTTCTTC

size: NA
V: TRBV4-2
D: NA
J: TRBJ2-7
CDR3: CASRSRGSYEQYF
DNA: TGTGCCAGCAGATCGAGGGGTTCCTACGAGCAGTACTTC

size: few
V: TRBV5-1
D: TRBD2
J: TRBJ2-2
CDR3: CASSSGTSRYTGELFF
DNA: TGCGCCAGCAGCTCCGGGACTAGCAGATACACCGGGGAGCTGTTTTTT

size: few
V: TRBV6-1
D: NA
J: TRBJ2-1
CDR3: CASSEETGTYNEQFF
DNA: TGTGCCAGCAGTGAAGAAACAGGCACCTACAATGAGCAGTTCTTC

size: few
V: TRBV10-1
D: TRBD1
J: TRBJ2-1
CDR3: CASIGRTGGKNEQFF
DNA: TGCGCCAGCATAGGAAGGACAGGGGGTAAAAATGAGCAGTTCTTC

size: NA
V: TRBV6-2/TRBV6-3
D: NA
J: TRBJ2-7
CDR3: CASSLLVPYNSYEQYF
DNA: TGTGCCAGCAGCCTCCTGGTTCCCTACAACTCCTACGAGCAGTACTTC

size: few
V: TRBV12-3/TRBV12-4
D: NA
J: TRBJ2-2
CDR3: CASSPVGTGELFF
DNA: TGTGCCAGCAGTCCCGTAGGCACCGGGGAGCTGTTTTTT

size: many
V: TRBV4-3
D: NA
J: TRBJ2-5
CDR3: CASSQDMSKTQYF
DNA: TGCGCCAGCAGCCAAGATATGTCGAAGACCCAGTACTTC

size: many
V: TRBV27
D: NA
J: TRBJ2-7
CDR3: CASSFRVAETYEQYF
DNA: TGTGCCAGCAGTTTCCGGGTAGCGGAGACCTACGAGCAGTACTTC

size: NA
V: TRBV6-2/TRBV6-3
D: TRBD2
J: TRBJ2-7
CDR3: CASSYSPLLAEPYEQYF
DNA: TGTGCCAGCAGTTACTCCCCCCTCCTAGCGGAACCTTACGAGCAGTACTTC

size: NA
V: TRBV3-1
D: TRBD1
J: TRBJ1-6
CDR3: CASSQGGTGELNSPLHF
DNA: TGTGCCAGCAGCCAGGGGGGGACAGGGGAACTAAATTCACCCCTCCACTTT

size: many
V: TRBV28
D: NA
J: TRBJ2-1
CDR3: CASTPRGQGMSYEQFF
DNA: TGTGCCAGCACCCCTCGAGGGCAGGGAATGTCGTATGAGCAGTTCTTC

size: few
V: TRBV23-1
D: NA
J: TRBJ2-3
CDR3: CASGTGEDTQYF
DNA: TGCGCCAGCGGAACCGGAGAAGATACGCAGTATTTT

size: NA
V: TRBV5-1
D: NA
J: TRBJ2-7
CDR3: CASSSDGGQGKQYF
DNA: TGCGCCAGCAGCTCCGACGGAGGGCAGGGGAAGCAGTACTTC

size: NA
V: TRBV7-9
D: NA
J: TRBJ2-1
CDR3: CASSLYKVGSYNEQFF
DNA: TGTGCCAGCAGCTTATACAAGGTAGGATCCTACAATGAGCAGTTCTTC

size: few
V: TRBV4-3
D: NA
J: TRBJ2-2
CDR3: CASSHKGMAGELFF
DNA: TGCGCCAGCAGCCATAAGGGAATGGCCGGGGAGCTGTTTTTT

size: NA
V: TRBV29-1
D: TRBD2
J: TRBJ2-5
CDR3: CSVVDLAGGETQYF
DNA: TGCAGCGTTGTGGACCTAGCGGGAGGAGAGACCCAGTACTTC

size: many
V: TRBV7-2
D: NA
J: TRBJ2-3
CDR3: CASSLQIVGDTQYF
DNA: TGTGCCAGCAGCTTACAAATAGTAGGGGATACGCAGTATTTT

size: many
V: TRBV14
D: NA
J: TRBJ2-7
CDR3: CASSLNPGPGNTYEQYF
DNA: TGTGCCAGCAGCCTCAATCCGGGACCCGGAAATACCTACGAGCAGTACTTC

size: many
V: TRBV20-1
D: NA
J: TRBJ2-5
CDR3: CSARGVRESETQYF
DNA: TGCAGTGCACGGGGTGTAAGGGAGTCAGAGACCCAGTACTTC

size: many
V: TRBV27
D: NA
J: TRBJ2-2
CDR3: CASSLMSLPGELFF
DNA: TGTGCCAGCAGTTTAATGAGCCTTCCTGGGGAGCTGTTTTTT

size: few
V: TRBV3-1
D: NA
J: TRBJ2-3
CDR3: CASSANGGLITDTQYF
DNA: TGTGCCAGCAGCGCCAACGGCGGCCTGATCACAGATACGCAGTATTTT

size: NA
V: TRBV7-2
D: NA
J: TRBJ2-1
CDR3: CASRKGSADSYNEQFF
DNA: TGTGCCAGTAGAAAAGGGTCAGCGGACTCCTACAATGAGCAGTTCTTC

size: many
V: TRBV7-9
D: NA
J: TRBJ1-1
CDR3: CASSPPPRGVGTEAFF
DNA: TGTGCCAGCAGCCCCCCACCCCGGGGGGTGGGTACTGAAGCTTTCTTT

size: many
V: TRBV7-8
D: TRBD1
J: TRBJ1-4
CDR3: CASSMDRGEKLFF
DNA: TGTGCCAGCAGCATGGACAGGGGAGAAAAACTGTTTTTT

size: NA
V: TRBV5-5
D: NA
J: TRBJ2-1
CDR3: CASPTVPPTNEQFF
DNA: TGTGCCAGCCCTACCGTCCCCCCCACCAATGAGCAGTTCTTC

size: few
V: TRBV2
D: NA
J: TRBJ2-5
CDR3: CASRAGLFQETQYF
DNA: TGTGCCAGCAGAGCAGGGCTTTTTCAGGAGACCCAGTACTTC

size: NA
V: TRBV25-1
D: TRBD1
J: TRBJ2-7
CDR3: CARVWDRVHYEQYF
DNA: TGTGCCCGAGTATGGGACAGGGTACACTACGAGCAGTACTTC

size: few
V: TRBV5-6
D: TRBD1
J: TRBJ2-1
CDR3: CASSAPGQGALYNEQFF
DNA: TGTGCCAGCAGCGCCCCGGGACAGGGGGCGTTGTACAATGAGCAGTTCTTC

size: NA
V: TRBV5-1
D: TRBD1
J: TRBJ2-6
CDR3: CASSLGTGEGSGANVLTF
DNA: TGCGCCAGCAGCTTGGGGACAGGCGAGGGCTCTGGGGCCAACGTCCTGACTTTC

size: many
V: TRBV12-3/TRBV12-4
D: NA
J: TRBJ2-7
CDR3: CASRQGLGSYEQYF
DNA: TGTGCCAGCAGACAGGGTCTCGGGTCCTACGAGCAGTACTTC